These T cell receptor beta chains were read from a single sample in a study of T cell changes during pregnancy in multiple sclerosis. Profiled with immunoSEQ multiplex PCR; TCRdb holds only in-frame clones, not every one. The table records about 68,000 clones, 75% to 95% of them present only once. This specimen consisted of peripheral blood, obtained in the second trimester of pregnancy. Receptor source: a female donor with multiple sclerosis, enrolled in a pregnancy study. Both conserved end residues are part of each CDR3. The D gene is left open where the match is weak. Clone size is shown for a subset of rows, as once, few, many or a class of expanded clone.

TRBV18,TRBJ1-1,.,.,CASSSTAGSTEAFF
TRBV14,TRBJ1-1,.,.,CASSQARARNTEAFF
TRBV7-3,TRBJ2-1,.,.,CASSPVSGDYNEQFF
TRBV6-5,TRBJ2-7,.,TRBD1,CASSKPGTAYEQYF
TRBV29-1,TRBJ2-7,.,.,CSVQLQGALYEQYF
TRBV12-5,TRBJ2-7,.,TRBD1,CASGKSGTDYEQYF
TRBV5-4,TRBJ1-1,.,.,CASSLGAGDTEAFF
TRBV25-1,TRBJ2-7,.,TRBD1,CASAPGQVGGYEQYF
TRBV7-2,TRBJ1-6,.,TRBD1,CASSYLATGAYNSPLHF
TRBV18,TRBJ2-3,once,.,CASSPEQLSTDTQYF
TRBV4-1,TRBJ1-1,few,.,CASSRGNTEAFF
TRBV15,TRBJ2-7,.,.,CATSSTGKSYEQYF
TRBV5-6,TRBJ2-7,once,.,CASSSRDEQYF
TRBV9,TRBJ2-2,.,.,CASSVESPVGELFF
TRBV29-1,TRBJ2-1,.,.,CSVVPSAFYNEQFF
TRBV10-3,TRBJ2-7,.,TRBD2,CAITGAGPTGEQYF
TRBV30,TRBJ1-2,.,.,CAWGEGGSWGGYTF
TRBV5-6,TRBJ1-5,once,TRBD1,CASSLGTGVSNQPQHF
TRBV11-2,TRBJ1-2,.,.,CASSLASGIYGYTF
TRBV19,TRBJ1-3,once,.,CASSMAGGLSGNTIYF
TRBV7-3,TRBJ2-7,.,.,CASSLRGGYEQYF
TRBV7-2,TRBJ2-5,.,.,CASSHGQWRETQYF
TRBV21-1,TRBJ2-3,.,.,CASSLGDRGTQYF
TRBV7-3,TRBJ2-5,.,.,CASSPTGNGETQYF